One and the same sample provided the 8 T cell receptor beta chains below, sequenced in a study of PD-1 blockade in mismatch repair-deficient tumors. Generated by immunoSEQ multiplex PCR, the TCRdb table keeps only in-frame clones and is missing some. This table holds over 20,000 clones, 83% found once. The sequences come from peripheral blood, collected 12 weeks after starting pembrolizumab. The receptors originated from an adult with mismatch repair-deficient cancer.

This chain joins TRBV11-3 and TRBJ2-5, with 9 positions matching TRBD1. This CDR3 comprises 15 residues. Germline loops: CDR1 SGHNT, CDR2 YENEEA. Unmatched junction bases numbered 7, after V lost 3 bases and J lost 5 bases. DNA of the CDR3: TGTGCCAGCAGCTTTGAACAGGGGGCGCGGGAGACCCAGTACTTC. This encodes CASSFEQGARETQYF.

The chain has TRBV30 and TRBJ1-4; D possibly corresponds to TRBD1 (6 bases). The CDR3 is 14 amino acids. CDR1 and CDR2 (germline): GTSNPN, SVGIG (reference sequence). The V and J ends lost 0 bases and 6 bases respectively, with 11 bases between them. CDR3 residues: CAWSVKGGDEKLFF. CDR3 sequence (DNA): TGTGCCTGGAGTGTCAAGGGGGGGGATGAAAAACTGTTTTTT.

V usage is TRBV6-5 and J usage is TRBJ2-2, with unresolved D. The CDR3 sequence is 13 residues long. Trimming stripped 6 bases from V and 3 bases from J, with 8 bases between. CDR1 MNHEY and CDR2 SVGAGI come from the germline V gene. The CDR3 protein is CASRRLYTGELFF. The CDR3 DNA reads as TGTGCCAGCAGACGACTTTACACCGGGGAGCTGTTTTTT.

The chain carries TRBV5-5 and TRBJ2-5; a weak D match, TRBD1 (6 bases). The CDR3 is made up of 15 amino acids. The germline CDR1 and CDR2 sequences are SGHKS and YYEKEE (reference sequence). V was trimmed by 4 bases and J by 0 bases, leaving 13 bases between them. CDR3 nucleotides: TGTGCCAGCAGCGTCCGCAGGGGCAACCAAGAGACCCAGTACTTC. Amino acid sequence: CASSVRRGNQETQYF.

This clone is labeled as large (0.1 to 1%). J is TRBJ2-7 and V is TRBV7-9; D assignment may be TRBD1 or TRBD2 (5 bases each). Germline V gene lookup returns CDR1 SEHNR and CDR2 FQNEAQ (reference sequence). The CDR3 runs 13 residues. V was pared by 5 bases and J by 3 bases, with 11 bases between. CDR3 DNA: TGTGCCAGCAGCCACGGGACGGACTACGAGCAGTACTTC. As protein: CASSHGTDYEQYF.

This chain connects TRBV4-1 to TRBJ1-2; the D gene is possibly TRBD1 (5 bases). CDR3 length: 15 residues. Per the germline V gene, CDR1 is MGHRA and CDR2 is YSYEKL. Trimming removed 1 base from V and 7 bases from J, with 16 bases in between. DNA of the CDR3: TGCGCCAGCAGCCAAGTTTGGGCACGCGGGGGTGGCTACACCTTC. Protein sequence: CASSQVWARGGGYTF.

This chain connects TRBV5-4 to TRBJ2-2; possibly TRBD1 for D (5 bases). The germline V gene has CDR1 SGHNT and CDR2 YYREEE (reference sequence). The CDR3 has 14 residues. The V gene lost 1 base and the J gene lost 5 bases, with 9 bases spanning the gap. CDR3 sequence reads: CASSLQGWTGELFF. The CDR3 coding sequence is TGTGCCAGCAGCTTGCAGGGATGGACCGGGGAGCTGTTTTTT.

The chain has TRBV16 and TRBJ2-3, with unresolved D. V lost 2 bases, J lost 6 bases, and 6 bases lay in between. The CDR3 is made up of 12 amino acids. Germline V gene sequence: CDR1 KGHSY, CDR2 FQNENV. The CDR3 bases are TGTGCCAGCAGCCAAAATCAGGATACGCAGTATTTT. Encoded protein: CASSQNQDTQYF.